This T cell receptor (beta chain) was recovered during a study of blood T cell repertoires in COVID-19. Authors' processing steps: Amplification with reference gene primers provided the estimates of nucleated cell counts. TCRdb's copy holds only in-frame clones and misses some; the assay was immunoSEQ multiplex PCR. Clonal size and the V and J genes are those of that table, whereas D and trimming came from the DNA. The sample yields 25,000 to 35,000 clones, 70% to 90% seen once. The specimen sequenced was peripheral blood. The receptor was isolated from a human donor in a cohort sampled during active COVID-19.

The DNA of the CDR3 is TGTGCCAGCAGTTACTCTGGCGGAATGACCGGGGAGCTGTTTTTT. As protein: CASSYSGGMTGELFF. V and J are TRBV6-5 and TRBJ2-2; D not resolved. Trimming cost V 0 bases and J 5 bases, with 10 bases left between them. The germline V gene encodes CDR1 MNHEY and CDR2 SVGAGI. This CDR3 is built from 15 residues.